The clone carrying this TCR beta chain has just a few counts. This record comes from a study of blood T cell repertoires in COVID-19. The CDR3 length is 15 residues. Trimming removed 7 bases from V and 3 bases from J; junction bases left unmatched: 8. The germline V gene encodes CDR1 KGHSH and CDR2 LQKENI. The assay was immunoSEQ multiplex PCR, and TCRdb's table has in-frame clones only and misses some. The table has some 68,000 clones, 88% seen once. Material for sequencing was peripheral blood. This TCR was sampled from a human donor in a cohort sampled during active COVID-19. The V gene is TRBV18, the J gene TRBJ2-1; 8 positions agree with TRBD2. CDR3 coding DNA: TGTGCCAGCTTCCCCGTGGCGGGAGGCTACAATGAGCAGTTCTTC. Protein sequence: CASFPVAGGYNEQFF.